This TCR beta chain was captured in a study of cytomegalovirus exposure and HLA in healthy donors. Study-wide findings and caveats: In a later analysis, several top co-occurrence clusters appeared linked to parvovirus B19, influenza, CMV and Epstein-Barr virus.

Trimming took off 4 bases at V and 4 bases at J, with 26 bases between the two ends. CDR1 is LGHNA and CDR2 is YSLEER in the germline V gene. CDR3 length equals 18 residues. The PCR used 60 Vbeta and 13 Jbeta primers. Measured with immunoSEQ multiplex PCR; TCRdb has only the in-frame clones, and not every one. The sample holds some 70,000 clones. With respect to this clone: Its target is not known.

The sample was PBMCs. The clonotype was recovered from a man aged 40-55 years in good health and CMV-seronegative. V and J are TRBV4-3 and TRBJ2-7; a weak D match, TRBD2 (6 bases). The CDR3 protein is CASSLWAGTTKVSYEQYF. As DNA, the CDR3 is TGCGCCAGCAGCCTGTGGGCGGGGACGACGAAAGTTTCTTACGAGCAGTACTTC.